Described below is a single T cell receptor beta chain sequence and its context. The CDR3 sequence is 15 residues long. Germline loops: CDR1 LNHDA, CDR2 SQIVND (reference sequence). The V and J ends lost 1 base and 1 base respectively, with 10 bases between them. This specimen belongs to a study of PD-L1 blockade in urothelial cancer. Into every PCR, synthetic TCR analog templates were spiked. Sequenced by immunoSEQ multiplex PCR; TCRdb stores in-frame clones only, minus some. The repertoire holds 17,000 or so clones, around 90% seen once, with 5.9% in the top ten. The rearrangement links TRBV19 to TRBJ1-1; perhaps TRBD1 as D (5 bases). This specimen was PBMCs, taken around atezolizumab (anti-PD-L1) treatment. This TCR derives from a man in his fifties with urothelial cancer. The CDR3 DNA sequence: TGTGCCAGTAGTATAGTCCAGGGTCGGAACACTGAAGCTTTCTTT. Protein product: CASSIVQGRNTEAFF.